Presented here are 5 T cell receptor beta chains from one specimen sequenced in a study of T cells in Graves' hyperthyroidism and ophthalmopathy (dated by TCRdb to between 2018 and 2021). Libraries were constructed by multiplex PCR. The instrument given in TCRdb is Illumina HiSeq 2000. The TCR beta CDR3 regions were amplified from the RNA transcripts. The first round of RT-PCR for the TCR CDR3 was performed with the HTBI primer set and the Qiagen OneStep RT-PCR kit. In TCRdb, the public reads were trimmed at Q25 with fastp and aligned with MiXCR, with productive beta chains retained. Rows matching on CDR3 protein sequence are summarized as one entry with the most common DNA and genes. In all, the sample holds about 640,000 distinct CDR3 sequences, and about 20% of those were seen once. The ten most abundant clones make up under 35% of the sample. Sequencing used blood. Receptors originate from a man aged 25-40 years with Graves' ophthalmopathy.

The CDR3 here is CASSQGPGRRGVNQPQHF. The CDR3 nucleotides read TGTGCCAGCAGCCAGGGACCGGGCCGCCGGGGGGTTAATCAGCCCCAGCATTTT. This chain connects TRBV3-1 to TRBJ1-5, with D perhaps matching TRBD1 (5 bases). Trimming cost V 3 bases and J 4 bases, with 22 bases left between them. Germline lookup yields CDR1 LGHDT and CDR2 YNNKEL (reference sequence). This CDR3 spans 18 amino acids.

For this clonotype: One end of the junction is discordant with germline, which a read error may explain. This chain joins TRBV28 and TRBJ2-7, with D perhaps TRBD2 (6 bases). The CDR3 loop spans 12 amino acids. Germline values: CDR1 MDHEN, CDR2 SYDVKM. CDR3 bases: TGTGCCGGCAGTCCCGGACTATTCGAGCAGTACTTC. Translated, it gives CAGSPGLFEQYF.

The rearrangement links TRBV10-2 to TRBJ2-7, with 8 bases aligning to TRBD2. The CDR3 loop spans 14 amino acids. Germline V gene lookup returns CDR1 WSHSY and CDR2 SAAADI. V lost 11 bases, J lost 2 bases, and 11 bases stayed unmatched. The CDR3 spells CAGEAGALTYEQYF. The CDR3 bases are TGCGCCGGCGAAGCGGGAGCCCTTACCTACGAGCAGTACTTC.

The J gene is TRBJ2-1, the V gene TRBV6-2 or TRBV6-3; a weak D match, TRBD2 (6 bases). V gave up 5 bases and J gave up 3 bases, with 11 bases separating them. CDR3 length: 14 amino acids. CDR1 and CDR2 (germline): MNHEY, SVGEGT. This chain's CDR3 is CASSTLGGYNEQFF. The CDR3 bases are TGTGCCAGCAGTACCCTGGGAGGCTACAATGAGCAGTTCTTC.

The V call is TRBV5-6, the J call TRBJ1-1; perhaps TRBD1 as D (5 bases). CDR3 length: 16 residues. Trimming cost V 0 bases and J 1 base, with 13 bases left between them. Germline V gene data show CDR1 as SGHDT and CDR2 as YYEEEE. The CDR3 spells CASSLGGGWANTEAFF. In nucleotides, the CDR3 is TGTGCCAGCAGCTTGGGCGGGGGTTGGGCGAACACTGAAGCTTTCTTT.